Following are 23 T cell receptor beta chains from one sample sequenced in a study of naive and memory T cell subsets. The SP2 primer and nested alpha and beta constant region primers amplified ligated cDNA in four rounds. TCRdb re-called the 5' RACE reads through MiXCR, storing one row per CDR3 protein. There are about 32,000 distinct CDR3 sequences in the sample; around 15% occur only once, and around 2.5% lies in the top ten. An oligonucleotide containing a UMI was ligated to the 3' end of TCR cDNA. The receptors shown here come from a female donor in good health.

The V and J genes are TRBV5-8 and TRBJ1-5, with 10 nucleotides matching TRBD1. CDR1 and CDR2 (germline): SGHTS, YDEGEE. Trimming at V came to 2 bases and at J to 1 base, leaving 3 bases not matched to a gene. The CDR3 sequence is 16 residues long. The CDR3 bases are TGTGCCAGCAGCTTTCAGACAGGGGGCAGCAATCAGCCCCAGCATTTT. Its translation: CASSFQTGGSNQPQHF. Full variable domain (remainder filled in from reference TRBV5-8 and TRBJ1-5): EAGVTQSPTHLIKTRGQQATLRCSPISGHTSVYWYQQALGLGLQFLLWYDEGEERNRGNFPPRFSGRQFPNYSSELNVNALELEDSALYLCASSFQTGGSNQPQHFGDGTRLSIL.

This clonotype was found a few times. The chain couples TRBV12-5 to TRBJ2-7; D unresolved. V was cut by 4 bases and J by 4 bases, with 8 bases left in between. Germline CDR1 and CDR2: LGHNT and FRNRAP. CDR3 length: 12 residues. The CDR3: CASGSLIYEQYF. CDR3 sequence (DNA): TGTGCTAGTGGTTCGCTGATTTACGAGCAGTACTTC.

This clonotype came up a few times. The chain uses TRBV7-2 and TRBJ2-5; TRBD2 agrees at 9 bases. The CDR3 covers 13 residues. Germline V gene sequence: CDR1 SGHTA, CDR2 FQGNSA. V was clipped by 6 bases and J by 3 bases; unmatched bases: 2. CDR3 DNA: TGTGCCAGCAGTAGCGGGGGTAAAGAGACCCAGTACTTC. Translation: CASSSGGKETQYF.

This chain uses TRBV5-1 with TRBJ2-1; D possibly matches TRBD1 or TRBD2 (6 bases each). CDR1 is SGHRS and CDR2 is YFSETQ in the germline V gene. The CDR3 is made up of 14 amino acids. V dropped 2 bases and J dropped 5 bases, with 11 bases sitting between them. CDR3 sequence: CASSFGGGNNEQFF. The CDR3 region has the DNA TGCGCCAGCAGCTTTGGAGGGGGTAACAATGAGCAGTTCTTC.

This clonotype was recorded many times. The CDR3 loop is CASSDDGGQGYEQYF. In DNA, the CDR3 is TGTGCCAGCAGTGACGATGGGGGACAGGGCTACGAGCAGTACTTC. The chain combines TRBV2 with TRBJ2-7; 9 bases are a match to TRBD1. After removal of 3 bases from V and 3 bases from J, the junction contained 6 bases not matched to a gene. The CDR3 is 15 amino acids. Looked up from germline, CDR1 is SNHLY and CDR2 is FYNNEI.

The CDR3 sequence is CASRPPGLAGGPRTDTQYF. The CDR3 nucleotides are TGTGCCAGCAGACCCCCGGGACTAGCGGGGGGGCCCCGCACAGATACGCAGTATTTT. The chain has TRBV6-1 and TRBJ2-3; 16 nucleotides align to TRBD2. J gave up 1 base and V 6 bases, and 10 bases lay outside the gene matches. The CDR3 extends over 19 amino acids. Germline V lookup: CDR1 MNHNS, CDR2 SASEGT.

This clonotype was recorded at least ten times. CDR3: CASSLQLAGAPRKETQYF. The CDR3 coding sequence is TGTGCCAGCAGCTTACAACTAGCGGGGGCCCCGAGAAAAGAGACCCAGTACTTC. This chain joins TRBV11-2 and TRBJ2-5, with TRBD2 matching 11 bases. The CDR3 covers 18 residues. The germline V gene has CDR1 SGHAT and CDR2 FQNNGV. Trimming cost V 2 bases and J 3 bases; bases outside gene matches: 11. The full variable domain, completed using reference TRBV11-2 and TRBJ2-5, is EAGVAQSPRYKIIEKRQSVAFWCNPISGHATLYWYQQILGQGPKLLIQFQNNGVVDDSQLPKDRFSAERLKGVDSTLKIQPAKLEDSAVYLCASSLQLAGAPRKETQYFGPGTRLLVL.

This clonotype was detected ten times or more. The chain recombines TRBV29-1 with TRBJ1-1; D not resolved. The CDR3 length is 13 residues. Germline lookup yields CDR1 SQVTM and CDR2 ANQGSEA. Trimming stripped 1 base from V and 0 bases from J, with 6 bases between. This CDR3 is CSVEGGMNTEAFF. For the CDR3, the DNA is TGCAGCGTTGAAGGGGGAATGAACACTGAAGCTTTCTTT.

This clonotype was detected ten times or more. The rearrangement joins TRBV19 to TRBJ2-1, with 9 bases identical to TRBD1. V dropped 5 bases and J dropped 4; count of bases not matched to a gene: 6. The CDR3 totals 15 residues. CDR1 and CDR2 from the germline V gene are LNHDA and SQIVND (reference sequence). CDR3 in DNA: TGTGCCAGTAGTGTAGGGGACAGGGATTACAATGAGCAGTTCTTC. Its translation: CASSVGDRDYNEQFF.

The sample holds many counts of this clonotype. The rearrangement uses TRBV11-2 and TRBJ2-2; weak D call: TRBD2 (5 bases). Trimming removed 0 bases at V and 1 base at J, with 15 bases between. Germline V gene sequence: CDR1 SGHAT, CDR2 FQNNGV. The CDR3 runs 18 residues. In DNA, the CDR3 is TGTGCCAGCAGCTTAGAGGGTATAGCGAAGAAGAACACCGGGGAGCTGTTTTTT. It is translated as CASSLEGIAKKNTGELFF.

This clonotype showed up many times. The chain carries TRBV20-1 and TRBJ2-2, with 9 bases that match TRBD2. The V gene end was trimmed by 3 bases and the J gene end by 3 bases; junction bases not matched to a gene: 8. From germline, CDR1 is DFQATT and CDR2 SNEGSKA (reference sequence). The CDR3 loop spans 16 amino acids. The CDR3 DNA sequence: TGCAGTGCTAGTAGTCCAGCGGGGGGTGACACCGGGGAGCTGTTTTTT. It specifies CSASSPAGGDTGELFF.

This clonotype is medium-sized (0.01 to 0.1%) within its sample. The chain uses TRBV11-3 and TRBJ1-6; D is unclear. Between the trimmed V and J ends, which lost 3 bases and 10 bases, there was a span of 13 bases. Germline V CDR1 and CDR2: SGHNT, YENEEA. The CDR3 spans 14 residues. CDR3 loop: CASSLGSTGSPLHF. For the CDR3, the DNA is TGTGCCAGCAGCTTGGGGTCAACGGGATCACCCCTCCACTTT.

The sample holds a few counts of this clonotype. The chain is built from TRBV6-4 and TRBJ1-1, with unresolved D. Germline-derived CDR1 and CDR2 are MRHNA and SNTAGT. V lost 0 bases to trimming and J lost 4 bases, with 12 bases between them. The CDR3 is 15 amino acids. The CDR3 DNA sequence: TGTGCCAGCAGTGACTCATTCCGTGGGATCACTGAAGCTTTCTTT. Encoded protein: CASSDSFRGITEAFF.

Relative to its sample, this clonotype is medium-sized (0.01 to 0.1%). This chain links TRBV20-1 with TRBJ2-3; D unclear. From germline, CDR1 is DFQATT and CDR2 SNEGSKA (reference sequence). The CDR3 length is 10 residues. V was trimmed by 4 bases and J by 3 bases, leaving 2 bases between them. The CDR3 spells CSATTDTQYF. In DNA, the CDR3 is TGCAGTGCTACGACAGATACGCAGTATTTT.

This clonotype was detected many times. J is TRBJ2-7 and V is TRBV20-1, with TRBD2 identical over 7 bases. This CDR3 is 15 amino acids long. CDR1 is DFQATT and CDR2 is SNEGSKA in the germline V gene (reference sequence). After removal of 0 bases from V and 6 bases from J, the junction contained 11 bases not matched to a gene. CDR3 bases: TGCAGTGCTAGAGATGCCAGCGGGGTCTTGGGCGAGCAGTACTTC. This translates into CSARDASGVLGEQYF.

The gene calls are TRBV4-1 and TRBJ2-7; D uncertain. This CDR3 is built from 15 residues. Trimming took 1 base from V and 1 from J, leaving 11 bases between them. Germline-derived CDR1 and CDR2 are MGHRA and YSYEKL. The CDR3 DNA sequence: TGCGCCAGCAGCCAAGGGGCCACACGTTCCTACGAGCAGTACTTC. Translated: CASSQGATRSYEQYF.

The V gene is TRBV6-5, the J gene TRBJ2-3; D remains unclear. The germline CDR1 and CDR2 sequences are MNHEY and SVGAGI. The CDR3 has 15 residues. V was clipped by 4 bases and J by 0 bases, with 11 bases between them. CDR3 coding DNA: TGTGCCAGCAGTTGGGTACCGGCTAGCACAGATACGCAGTATTTT. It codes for CASSWVPASTDTQYF.

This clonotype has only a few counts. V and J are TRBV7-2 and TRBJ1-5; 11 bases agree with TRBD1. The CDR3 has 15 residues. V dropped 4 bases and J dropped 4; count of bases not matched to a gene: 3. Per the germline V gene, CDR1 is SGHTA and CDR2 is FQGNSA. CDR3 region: CASSSGTGGNQPQHF. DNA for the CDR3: TGTGCCAGCAGCTCCGGGACAGGGGGTAATCAGCCCCAGCATTTT. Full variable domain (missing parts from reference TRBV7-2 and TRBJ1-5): GAGVSQSPSNKVTEKGKDVELRCDPISGHTALYWYRQSLGQGLEFLIYFQGNSAPDKSGLPSDRFSAERTGGSVSTLTIQRTQQEDSAVYLCASSSGTGGNQPQHFGDGTRLSIL.

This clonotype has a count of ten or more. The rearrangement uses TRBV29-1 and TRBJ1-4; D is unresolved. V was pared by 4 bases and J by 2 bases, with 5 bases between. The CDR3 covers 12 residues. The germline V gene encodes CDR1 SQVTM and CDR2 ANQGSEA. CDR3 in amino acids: CSVARTNEKLFF. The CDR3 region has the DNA TGCAGCGTTGCCAGGACTAATGAAAAACTGTTTTTT.

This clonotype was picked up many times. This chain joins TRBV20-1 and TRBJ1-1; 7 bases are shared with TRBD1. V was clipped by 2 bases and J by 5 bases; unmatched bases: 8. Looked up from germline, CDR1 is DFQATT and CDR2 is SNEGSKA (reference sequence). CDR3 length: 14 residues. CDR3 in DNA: TGCAGTGCTAGATCGGACAGGCGAAGGACTGAAGCTTTCTTT. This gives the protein CSARSDRRRTEAFF.

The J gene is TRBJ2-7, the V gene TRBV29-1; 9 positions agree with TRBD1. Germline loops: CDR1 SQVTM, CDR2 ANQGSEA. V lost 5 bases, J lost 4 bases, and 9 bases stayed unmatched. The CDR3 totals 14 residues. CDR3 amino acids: CSVLQGQGVYEQYF. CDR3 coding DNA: TGCAGCGTTCTCCAGGGACAGGGAGTTTACGAGCAGTACTTC.

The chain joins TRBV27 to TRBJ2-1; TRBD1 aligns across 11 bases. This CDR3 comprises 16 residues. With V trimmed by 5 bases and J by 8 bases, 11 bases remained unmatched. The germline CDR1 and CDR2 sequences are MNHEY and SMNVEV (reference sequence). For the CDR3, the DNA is TGTGCCAGCAGTACTTCCGGGACAGGGGGGTGGGATGAGCAGTTCTTC. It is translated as CASSTSGTGGWDEQFF.

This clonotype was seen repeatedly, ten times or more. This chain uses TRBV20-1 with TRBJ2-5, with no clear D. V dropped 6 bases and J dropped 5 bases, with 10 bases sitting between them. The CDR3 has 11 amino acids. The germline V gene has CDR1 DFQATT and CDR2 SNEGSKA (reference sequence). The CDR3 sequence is CSARVGETQYF. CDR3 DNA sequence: TGCAGTGCCCGAGTCGGGGAGACCCAGTACTTC.